The clone carrying this TCR beta chain turned up a few times. In the study's own analysis: Amplified reference gene primers provided the basis for estimating nucleated cell counts. Repertoires were generated with immunoSEQ multiplex PCR, while TCRdb's copy carries only in-frame clones and drops some. That table supplies the V and J calls and clone size; D and trimming were determined from the DNA. The data hold nearly 60,000 clones, with about 83% observed a single time. This record comes from a study of blood T cell repertoires in COVID-19. At the level of the study: Researchers got acute and convalescent COVID-19 samples from the United States, Italy and Spain. T cells, B-cell-depleted T cells, or PBMCs supplied cDNA or gDNA.

The V gene end was trimmed by 4 bases and the J gene end by 2 bases; junction bases not matched to a gene: 2. Germline V gene sequence: CDR1 SGHVS, CDR2 FQNEAQ. This CDR3 spans 16 amino acids. The source material was peripheral blood. This rearrangement joins TRBV7-8 to TRBJ2-1; 13 bases fit TRBD2. The receptor was isolated from a man between 35 and 55 years old with active COVID-19. The CDR3 DNA follows: TGTGCCAGCAGCTATACTAGCGGGAGGGCCTACAATGAGCAGTTCTTC. Translation gives CASSYTSGRAYNEQFF.